These 14 T cell receptor beta chains originate from one sample sequenced in a study of blood T cell repertoires in COVID-19. Only in-frame clones appear in the TCRdb table, and some are missing; sequencing was by immunoSEQ multiplex PCR. The table has 200,000 to 250,000 clones, 80% to 95% seen once. Material for sequencing was peripheral blood. Receptors were obtained from a man aged 60 to 75 with COVID-19, enrolled during active disease.

The CDR3 here is CASSPSLAGPGETQYF. The CDR3 DNA sequence: TGTGCCAGCAGCCCCTCACTAGCGGGGCCCGGGGAGACCCAGTACTTC. The chain links TRBV9 to TRBJ2-5, with 10 bases matching TRBD2. V shed 4 bases, J shed 5 bases, and the junction held 11 bases outside the gene matches. CDR3 length: 16 amino acids. The germline CDR1 and CDR2 sequences are SGDLS and YYNGEE.

V and J are TRBV24-1 and TRBJ2-1; 9 bases align to TRBD2. The V and J ends lost 4 bases and 9 bases, in that order; junction bases with no gene match: 12. This CDR3 has 16 amino acids. In germline, CDR1 is KGHDR, CDR2 SFDVKD. CDR3 protein: CATSDFGGGRAGEQFF. The CDR3 DNA reads as TGTGCCACCAGTGACTTCGGTGGCGGGAGGGCCGGTGAGCAGTTCTTC.

V gene TRBV10-3 combines with J gene TRBJ2-1; 11 nucleotides agree with TRBD2. This CDR3 has 14 amino acids. Per the germline V gene, CDR1 is ENHRY and CDR2 is SYGVKD. The J segment lost 5 bases and the V segment lost 10 bases, leaving 7 bases of the junction unmatched. The CDR3 DNA reads TGTGCCACAACCCTAGCGGGGGGTAACAATGAGCAGTTCTTC. Translation: CATTLAGGNNEQFF.

V usage is TRBV28 and J usage is TRBJ2-7; D call uncertain. Germline CDR1 is MDHEN and CDR2 is SYDVKM. The CDR3 covers 14 residues. Deletions cut 6 bases from V and 2 bases from J, with 14 bases between. As DNA, the CDR3 is TGTGCCAGCAGCCCCAGGCAGTACCCCTACGAGCAGTACTTC. Translating it yields CASSPRQYPYEQYF.

The sample holds one count of this clone. The chain links TRBV28 to TRBJ1-5; 8 positions match TRBD1. The CDR3 sequence is 15 residues long. The V segment lost 7 bases and the J segment 4 bases; nucleotides outside the gene matches: 9. Germline V lookup: CDR1 MDHEN, CDR2 SYDVKM. CDR3 nucleotide sequence: TGTGCCAGCACCCTGGACAGGGTGAGAAATCAGCCCCAGCATTTT. Its translation is CASTLDRVRNQPQHF.

The chain joins TRBV7-3 to TRBJ1-2, with 12 nucleotides matching TRBD1. In germline, CDR1 is SGHTA, CDR2 FQGTGA. The CDR3 extends over 20 amino acids. The trim removed 1 base at V and 1 base at J, leaving 13 bases unmatched. CDR3: CASSLKSGSGQGAFNYGYTF. DNA of the CDR3: TGTGCCAGCAGCTTAAAGTCGGGTTCGGGACAGGGGGCGTTTAACTATGGCTACACCTTC.

The J gene is TRBJ1-2, the V gene TRBV3-1 (or the pseudogene TRBV3-2); D is perhaps TRBD1 (6 bases). Germline V CDR1 and CDR2: LGHDT, YNNKEL (reference sequence). The CDR3 runs 16 residues. The germline V and J ends were trimmed by 0 bases and 6 bases, with 17 bases remaining between them. In DNA form, the CDR3 reads TGTGCCAGCAGCCAAGATCTCCTGGCAGGGGACGATGGCTACACCTTC. It yields the protein CASSQDLLAGDDGYTF.

This sequence joins TRBV2 and TRBJ2-1; 9 nucleotides agree with TRBD2. The V and J ends lost 8 bases and 6 bases, in that order; junction bases with no gene match: 11. The germline gives CDR1 SNHLY, CDR2 FYNNEI. CDR3 length: 15 amino acids. The CDR3 loop reads CASQLSGRLANEQFF. CDR3 nucleotide sequence: TGTGCCAGCCAGCTTAGCGGGAGATTGGCCAATGAGCAGTTCTTC.

This sequence joins TRBV12-3 or TRBV12-4 and TRBJ1-6; 8 nucleotides agree with TRBD1. The CDR3 has 12 residues. J gave up 8 bases and V 6 bases, and 0 bases lay outside the gene matches. Written as DNA, the CDR3 is TGTGCCAGCAGACAGGGGGATTCACCCCTCCACTTT. Amino acid sequence: CASRQGDSPLHF.

The V and J genes are TRBV18 and TRBJ2-2; 8 bases line up with TRBD1. CDR1 KGHSH and CDR2 LQKENI come from the germline V gene. Unmatched junction bases numbered 11, after V lost 3 bases and J lost 5 bases. The CDR3 extends over 17 amino acids. The CDR3 region is CASSPPRDRGTTGELFF. The DNA of the CDR3 is TGTGCCAGCTCACCCCCCCGAGACAGGGGCACAACCGGGGAGCTGTTTTTT. The complete variable domain, with remaining parts taken from reference TRBV18 and TRBJ2-2, reads NAGVMQNPRHLVRRRGQEARLRCSPMKGHSHVYWYRQLPEEGLKFMVYLQKENIIDESGMPKERFSAEFPKEGPSILRIQQVVRGDSAAYFCASSPPRDRGTTGELFFGEGSRLTVL.

This sequence joins TRBV14 and TRBJ1-5, with 7 bases lining up with TRBD1. CDR1 is SGHDN and CDR2 is FVKESK in the germline V gene. The CDR3 has 18 amino acids. V lost 1 base, J lost 0 bases, and 9 bases stayed unmatched. The DNA of the CDR3 is TGTGCCAGCAGCCAAGCAGACAGGGATCCCCATAGCAATCAGCCCCAGCATTTT. Translating gives CASSQADRDPHSNQPQHF.

This clone was seen just once. The CDR3 DNA sequence: TGCGCCAGCGGCCGACAGGGCCTATCGGCAGATACGCAGTATTTT. It yields the protein CASGRQGLSADTQYF. This sequence joins TRBV5-1 and TRBJ2-3, with 7 positions matching TRBD1. The CDR3 runs to 15 residues. With V trimmed by 7 bases and J by 4 bases, 12 bases remained unmatched. Germline V gene sequence: CDR1 SGHRS, CDR2 YFSETQ.

J is TRBJ1-2 and V is TRBV28; D not resolved. The V end was cut by 6 bases, the J end by 8 bases, with 22 bases between. CDR3 length equals 15 residues. Germline CDR1 and CDR2: MDHEN and SYDVKM. Here the CDR3 reads CASRIDGRPSGGYTF. In DNA, the CDR3 is TGTGCCAGCAGGATTGATGGCAGGCCTAGCGGGGGCTACACCTTC.

The genes are TRBV3-1 (or the pseudogene TRBV3-2) and TRBJ1-2; TRBD1 matches 7 bases. The J segment lost 6 bases and the V segment lost 1 base, leaving 5 bases of the junction unmatched. Germline lookup yields CDR1 LGHDT and CDR2 YNNKEL (reference sequence). The CDR3 runs to 14 residues. DNA for the CDR3: TGTGCCAGCAGCCAAGCGCACAGGGGACATGGCTACACCTTC. As protein: CASSQAHRGHGYTF.